This TCR beta chain stems from a study of blood T cell repertoires in COVID-19. Method: immunoSEQ multiplex PCR; TCRdb's copy keeps in-frame clones and lacks some. Of some 46,000 clones listed, roughly 74% were seen once; the top ten hold about 60%. Sequencing was performed on peripheral blood. This receptor was obtained from a man aged 80 or over with acute or convalescent COVID-19.

The CDR3: CASYRTQGGNTEAFF. The CDR3 bases are TGTGCCAGCTACCGGACCCAGGGAGGGAACACTGAAGCTTTCTTT. The chain has TRBV6-5 and TRBJ1-1, with a possible D match to TRBD1 (5 bases). The CDR3 is 15 amino acids. V lost 8 bases to trimming and J lost 1 base, with 17 bases between them. In germline, CDR1 is MNHEY, CDR2 SVGAGI.